This T cell receptor (beta chain) was retrieved from a study of cytomegalovirus exposure and HLA in healthy donors. Broader study findings: Indistinguishability led to the exclusion of some V segments, TRBV6-2 and TRBV6-3 included.

Both 60 Vbeta primers and 13 Jbeta primers went into the PCR. The data were produced by immunoSEQ multiplex PCR, yet TCRdb's version contains in-frame clones alone and is incomplete. The sample records some 96,000 clones, 50% to 80% being singletons. Germline loops: CDR1 MGHRA, CDR2 YSYEKL. This CDR3 has 15 residues. The V and J ends lost 5 bases and 3 bases, in that order; junction bases with no gene match: 5. Note on this clone: What it binds is not known.

Every donor was a healthy person donating bone marrow. Sequencing used PBMCs. The chain joins TRBV4-1 to TRBJ2-1; TRBD2 agrees at 9 bases. This TCR derives from a man aged 60 to 69 in good health and CMV-seronegative. CDR3 sequence (DNA): TGCGCCAGCAGCGACAGGACTAGCGACTACAATGAGCAGTTCTTC. This encodes CASSDRTSDYNEQFF.